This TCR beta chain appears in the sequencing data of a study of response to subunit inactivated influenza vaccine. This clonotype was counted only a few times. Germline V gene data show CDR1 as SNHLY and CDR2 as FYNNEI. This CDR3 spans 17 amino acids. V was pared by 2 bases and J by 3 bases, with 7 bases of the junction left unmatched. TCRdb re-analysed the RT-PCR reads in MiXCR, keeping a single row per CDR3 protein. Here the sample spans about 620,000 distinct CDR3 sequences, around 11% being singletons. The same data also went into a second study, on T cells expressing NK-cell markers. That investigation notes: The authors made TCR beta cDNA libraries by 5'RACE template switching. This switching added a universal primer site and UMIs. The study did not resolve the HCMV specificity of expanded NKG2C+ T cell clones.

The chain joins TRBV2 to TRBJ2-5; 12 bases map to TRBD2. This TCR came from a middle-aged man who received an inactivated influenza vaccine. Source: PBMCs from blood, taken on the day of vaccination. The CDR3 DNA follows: TGTGCCAGCAGTGAATGGGCGACTAGCGGGAGTGAAGAGACCCAGTACTTC. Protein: CASSEWATSGSEETQYF.